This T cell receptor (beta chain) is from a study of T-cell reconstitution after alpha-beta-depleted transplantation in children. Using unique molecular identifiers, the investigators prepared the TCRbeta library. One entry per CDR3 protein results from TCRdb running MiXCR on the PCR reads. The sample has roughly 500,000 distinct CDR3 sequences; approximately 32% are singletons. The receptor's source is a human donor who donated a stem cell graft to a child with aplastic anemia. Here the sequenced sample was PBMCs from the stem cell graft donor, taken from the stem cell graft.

CDR3 loop: CASRTGDLISGANVLTF. In DNA, the CDR3 is TGCGCCAGCAGGACAGGGGACCTAATCTCTGGGGCCAACGTCCTGACTTTC. The V call is TRBV5-1, the J call TRBJ2-6, with 8 bases fitting TRBD1. Losses at the gene ends were 5 bases for V and 0 bases for J; bases not matched to a gene: 7. The germline CDR1 and CDR2 sequences are SGHRS and YFSETQ. This CDR3 is 17 amino acids long.